Shown below are 10 T cell receptor beta chains from a single sample sequenced in a study of T cells in Graves' hyperthyroidism and ophthalmopathy. RNA transcripts provided the source from which TCR beta CDR3 regions were amplified. The TCR CDR3 was amplified in a first-round RT-PCR using the HTBI primer set. TCRdb reprocessed the multiplex PCR reads with MiXCR, giving one entry per CDR3 protein. The sample contains 640,000 or so distinct CDR3 sequences, 14% to 15% of which appear only once. The source material was blood. These receptors were obtained from a woman aged 40-49 years with Graves' ophthalmopathy.

The chain links TRBV28 to TRBJ1-1; D gene uncertain. The CDR3 contains 14 residues. Trimming removed 3 bases from V and 1 base from J, with 9 bases in between. Per the germline V gene, CDR1 is MDHEN and CDR2 is SYDVKM. CDR3 coding DNA: TGTGCCAGCAGTTTGCTAGGGCAGAACACTGAAGCTTTCTTT. Its protein product is CASSLLGQNTEAFF.

This clonotype occurred many times. This chain connects TRBV6-2 or TRBV6-3 to TRBJ2-1, with D uncertain. The CDR3 is 12 residues long. Trimming shortened V by 2 bases and J by 13 bases, and 12 bases separated the two germline ends. Germline CDR1 MNHEY, CDR2 SVGEGT. CDR3 bases: TGTGCCAGCAGTTACCGGGCCTCGGAACAGTTCTTC. Protein sequence: CASSYRASEQFF.

This clonotype turned up a few times. The gene calls are TRBV11-2 and TRBJ2-7; D remains ambiguous. CDR1 is SGHAT, CDR2 FQNNGV, per germline. The V end was cut by 5 bases, the J end by 0 bases, with 14 bases between. The CDR3 totals 15 residues. The CDR3 here is CASSPPDSSSYEQYF. Written as DNA, the CDR3 is TGTGCCAGCAGCCCGCCCGACTCGAGCTCCTACGAGCAGTACTTC. Combining the CDR3 with reference TRBV11-2 and TRBJ2-7 gives the whole variable domain EAGVAQSPRYKIIEKRQSVAFWCNPISGHATLYWYQQILGQGPKLLIQFQNNGVVDDSQLPKDRFSAERLKGVDSTLKIQPAKLEDSAVYLCASSPPDSSSYEQYFGPGTRLTVT.

This clonotype was counted between two and nine times. CDR3 in DNA: TGTGCCAGCAGCTCAGGACAGGGGAGCGGGGAGCTGTTTTTT. Protein: CASSSGQGSGELFF. The V gene is TRBV12-3 or TRBV12-4, the J gene TRBJ2-2, with TRBD1 identical over 9 bases. CDR3 length equals 14 residues. V gave up 6 bases and J gave up 7 bases; unmatched junction bases: 6.

This clonotype was found a few times. The rearrangement joins TRBV11-3 to TRBJ2-7; 14 nucleotides line up with TRBD2. CDR1 is SGHNT and CDR2 is YENEEA in the germline V gene. V shed 6 bases, J shed 5 bases, and the junction held 6 bases outside the gene matches. This CDR3 comprises 15 residues. CDR3 sequence reads: CASSYLGLAGDEQYF. As DNA, the CDR3 is TGTGCCAGCAGTTATCTGGGACTAGCGGGAGACGAGCAGTACTTC.

The chain uses TRBV30 and TRBJ2-2, with D possibly matching TRBD2 (5 bases). Germline V gives CDR1 GTSNPN, CDR2 SVGIG (reference sequence). V lost 5 bases to trimming and J lost 1 base, with 17 bases between them. CDR3 length equals 16 residues. The CDR3 DNA reads as TGTGCCTGGGGCCCCCTGCGGGTGAGGAACACCGGGGAGCTGTTTTTT. It specifies CAWGPLRVRNTGELFF.

There are many counts of this clonotype. The CDR3 sequence: CASSLEDRGYQPQHF. The CDR3 DNA sequence: TGTGCCAGCAGTTTGGAGGACAGGGGGTATCAGCCCCAGCATTTT. This chain links TRBV28 with TRBJ1-5; TRBD1 matches 10 bases. The CDR3 sequence is 15 residues long. V lost 3 bases to trimming and J lost 5 bases; unmatched junction nucleotides: 4. CDR1 is MDHEN and CDR2 is SYDVKM in the germline V gene.

This clonotype was counted only a few times. This rearrangement joins TRBV6-1 to TRBJ1-5, with TRBD1 as a possible D gene (6 bases). The CDR3 extends over 15 amino acids. Per germline, CDR1 MNHNS and CDR2 SASEGT. Trimming took off 7 bases at V and 3 bases at J, with 16 bases between the two ends. CDR3: CASTVQGGTNQPQHF. As DNA, the CDR3 is TGTGCCAGCACGGTACAGGGCGGGACCAATCAGCCCCAGCATTTT.

About this clonotype itself: A much more abundant neighbour one base away suggests this may be a read error. The chain joins TRBV6-5 to TRBJ1-1; perhaps TRBD1 as D (5 bases). V was shortened by 6 bases and J by 7 bases, with 15 bases between the two germline ends. The CDR3 spans 13 residues. Per the germline V gene, CDR1 is MNHEY and CDR2 is SVGAGI. The CDR3 spells CASRLSGEIEAFF. In nucleotides, the CDR3 is TGTGCCAGCAGACTGTCGGGGGAGATTGAAGCTTTCTTT.

This clonotype was counted between two and nine times. The chain employs TRBV18 and TRBJ1-1; no firm D call. Trimming pared 1 base from V and 4 bases from J, leaving 10 bases between. Germline V gene lookup returns CDR1 KGHSH and CDR2 LQKENI. This CDR3 region has 14 residues. The CDR3 nucleotides are TGTGCCAGCTCACCACTGCCTCGGTTCACTGAAGCTTTCTTT. Translated: CASSPLPRFTEAFF.